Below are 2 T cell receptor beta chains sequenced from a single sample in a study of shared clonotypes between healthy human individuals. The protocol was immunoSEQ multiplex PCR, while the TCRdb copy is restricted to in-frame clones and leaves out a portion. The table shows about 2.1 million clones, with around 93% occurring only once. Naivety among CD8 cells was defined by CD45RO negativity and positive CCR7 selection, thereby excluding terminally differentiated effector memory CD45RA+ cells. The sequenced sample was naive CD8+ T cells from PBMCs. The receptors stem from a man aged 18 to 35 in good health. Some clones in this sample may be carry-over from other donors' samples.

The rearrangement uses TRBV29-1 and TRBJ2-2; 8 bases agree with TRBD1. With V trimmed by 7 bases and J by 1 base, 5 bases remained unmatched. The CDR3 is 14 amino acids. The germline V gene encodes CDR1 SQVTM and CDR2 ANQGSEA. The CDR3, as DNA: TGCAGCGGCCTCAGGGGGCGGAACACCGGGGAGCTGTTTTTT. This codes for CSGLRGRNTGELFF.

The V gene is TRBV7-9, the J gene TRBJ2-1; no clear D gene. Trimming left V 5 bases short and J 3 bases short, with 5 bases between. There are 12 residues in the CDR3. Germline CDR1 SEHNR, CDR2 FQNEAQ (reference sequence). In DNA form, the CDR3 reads TGTGCCAGCAGCCCGAACTACAATGAGCAGTTCTTC. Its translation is CASSPNYNEQFF.